A selection of T cell receptor beta chains follows, all from one sample in a study of T cell changes during pregnancy in multiple sclerosis. The table came from immunoSEQ multiplex PCR; TCRdb's copy has only in-frame clones and leaves some out. The table has about 44,000 clones, roughly nine tenths seen once. The starting material was CD4+ T cells from peripheral blood mononuclear cells, obtained after pregnancy. The receptor source for this set is a female donor with multiple sclerosis, enrolled in a pregnancy study. Each CDR3 is given without its conserved first and last residue. D genes are given only for firm matches. The size of a clone is reported for some rows only, either as once, few or many, or as a class for expanded clones.

D: TRBD2; size: NA; J: TRBJ2-1; V: TRBV7-9; CDR3: ASSTGTSGLLYNEQF
D: TRBD1; size: NA; J: TRBJ1-1; V: TRBV4-1; CDR3: ASSQGIFLLTGRLTEAF
D: TRBD1; size: NA; J: TRBJ2-2; V: TRBV5-1; CDR3: ASSWGQGSGELF
D: TRBD1; size: NA; J: TRBJ2-7; V: TRBV30; CDR3: AWSRDRVEQY
D: NA; size: few; J: TRBJ2-7; V: TRBV4-1; CDR3: ASSQGAGPSYEQY
D: NA; size: NA; J: TRBJ2-5; V: TRBV9; CDR3: ASSVDGASSETQY
D: NA; size: NA; J: TRBJ1-1; V: TRBV4-2; CDR3: ASSQGQGGNTEAF
D: NA; size: NA; J: TRBJ2-1; V: TRBV18; CDR3: ASSYGFGLYNEQF
D: TRBD2; size: NA; J: TRBJ2-1; V: TRBV4-2; CDR3: ASSQDIAGVSYNEQF
D: TRBD2; size: few; J: TRBJ2-5; V: TRBV5-5; CDR3: ASSLAGAGGPSRETQY
D: TRBD2; size: NA; J: TRBJ2-3; V: TRBV14; CDR3: ASGRTSDRTDTQY
D: TRBD2; size: NA; J: TRBJ2-7; V: TRBV6-1; CDR3: ASRETSGRSEQY
D: NA; size: once; J: TRBJ2-5; V: TRBV7-2; CDR3: ASGPRY
D: TRBD1; size: once; J: TRBJ2-6; V: TRBV18; CDR3: ASSPMTGGISGANVLT
D: NA; size: NA; J: TRBJ1-2; V: TRBV5-1; CDR3: ASSLGGNRNYGYT
D: TRBD1; size: NA; J: TRBJ1-1; V: TRBV10-3; CDR3: AISESPGGTEAF
D: TRBD1; size: once; J: TRBJ2-5; V: TRBV11-1; CDR3: ASSLRSGTGRETQY
D: TRBD2; size: NA; J: TRBJ2-3; V: TRBV2; CDR3: ASRHLAGVREDTQY
D: TRBD2; size: NA; J: TRBJ2-5; V: TRBV9; CDR3: ASSVTSGHQETQY
D: TRBD1; size: NA; J: TRBJ1-1; V: TRBV6-5; CDR3: ASVGAGGTEAF
D: NA; size: NA; J: TRBJ2-1; V: TRBV6-4; CDR3: ASRADRHNEQF
D: TRBD2; size: few; J: TRBJ2-7; V: TRBV5-4; CDR3: ASSLDGRRERSYEQY
D: TRBD1; size: NA; J: TRBJ1-2; V: TRBV5-4; CDR3: ASSSGTGSYGYT
D: NA; size: NA; J: TRBJ1-4; V: TRBV28; CDR3: ASSLGGDEKLF
D: NA; size: NA; J: TRBJ1-1; V: TRBV18; CDR3: ASSPKSGSLGDTEAF
D: TRBD1; size: NA; J: TRBJ1-2; V: TRBV14; CDR3: ASSQVLGQGAEDT
D: TRBD1; size: NA; J: TRBJ2-1; V: TRBV10-1; CDR3: ASSEDKGTAYSNEQF
D: TRBD2; size: NA; J: TRBJ2-7; V: TRBV9; CDR3: ASSVDSGSLEQY
D: TRBD2; size: NA; J: TRBJ2-5; V: TRBV10-3; CDR3: AISEGGGGPIETQY
D: TRBD1; size: NA; J: TRBJ2-5; V: TRBV5-1; CDR3: ASSGGTGQETQY
D: NA; size: NA; J: TRBJ2-6; V: TRBV18; CDR3: ASSSPRGQSSGANVLT
D: NA; size: NA; J: TRBJ1-2; V: TRBV14; CDR3: ASSQAQGGFGYT
D: NA; size: NA; J: TRBJ1-2; V: TRBV7-9; CDR3: ASSLVEVLPLNYGYT
D: NA; size: NA; J: TRBJ2-7; V: TRBV5-1; CDR3: ASSGGLLYEQY
D: NA; size: NA; J: TRBJ2-2; V: TRBV11-2; CDR3: ASSLARYTGELF
D: TRBD1; size: NA; J: TRBJ2-7; V: TRBV6-1; CDR3: ASSSDRAINEQY
D: TRBD2; size: NA; J: TRBJ2-1; V: TRBV5-1; CDR3: ASSLVTSGRGEQF